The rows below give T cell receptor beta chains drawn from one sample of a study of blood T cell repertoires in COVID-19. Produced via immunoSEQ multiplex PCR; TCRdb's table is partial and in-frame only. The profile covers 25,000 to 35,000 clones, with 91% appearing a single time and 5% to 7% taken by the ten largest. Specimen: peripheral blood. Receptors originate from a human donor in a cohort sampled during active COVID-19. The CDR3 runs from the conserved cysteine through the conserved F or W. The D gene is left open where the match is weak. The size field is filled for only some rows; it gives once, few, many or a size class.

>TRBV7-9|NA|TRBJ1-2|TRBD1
CASSRPQGAVYGYTF
TGTGCCAGCAGCCGACCACAGGGGGCCGTCTATGGCTACACCTTC
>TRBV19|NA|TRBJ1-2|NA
CASSPHGANNNYGYTF
TGTGCCAGTAGTCCCCATGGGGCGAATAATAACTATGGCTACACCTTC
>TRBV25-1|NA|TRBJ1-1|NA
CASSEIGVTEAFF
TGTGCCAGCAGTGAAATAGGAGTCACTGAAGCTTTCTTT
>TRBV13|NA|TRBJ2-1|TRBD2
CASSFVAGGYEQFF
TGTGCCAGCAGCTTCGTAGCGGGAGGGTACGAGCAGTTCTTC
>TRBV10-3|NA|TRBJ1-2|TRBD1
CAISELAGGRVGGYTF
TGTGCCATCAGTGAGCTGGCAGGGGGCCGGGTTGGCGGCTACACCTTC
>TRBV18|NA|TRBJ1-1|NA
CASSPMERTEAFF
TGTGCCAGCTCACCGATGGAGCGCACTGAAGCTTTCTTT
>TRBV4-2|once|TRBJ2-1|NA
CASSQDLRAGARYNEQFF
TGTGCCAGCAGCCAAGATCTGAGGGCGGGGGCCCGGTACAATGAGCAGTTCTTC
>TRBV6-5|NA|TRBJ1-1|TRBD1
CASSSRQGAEAFF
TGTGCCAGCAGTAGCCGACAGGGGGCTGAAGCTTTCTTT
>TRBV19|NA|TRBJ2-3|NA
CASSIVGPTDTQYF
TGTGCCAGTAGTATTGTGGGGCCCACAGATACGCAGTATTTT
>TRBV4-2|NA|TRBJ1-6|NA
CASSLLGESPLHF
TGTGCCAGCAGCCTTCTAGGAGAATCACCCCTCCACTTT
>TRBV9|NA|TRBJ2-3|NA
CASSVSRGGTDTQYF
TGTGCCAGCAGCGTTAGCAGGGGGGGCACAGATACGCAGTATTTT
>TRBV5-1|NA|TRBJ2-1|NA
CASSLVARPYNEQFF
TGCGCCAGCAGCTTGGTAGCTCGTCCCTACAATGAGCAGTTCTTC